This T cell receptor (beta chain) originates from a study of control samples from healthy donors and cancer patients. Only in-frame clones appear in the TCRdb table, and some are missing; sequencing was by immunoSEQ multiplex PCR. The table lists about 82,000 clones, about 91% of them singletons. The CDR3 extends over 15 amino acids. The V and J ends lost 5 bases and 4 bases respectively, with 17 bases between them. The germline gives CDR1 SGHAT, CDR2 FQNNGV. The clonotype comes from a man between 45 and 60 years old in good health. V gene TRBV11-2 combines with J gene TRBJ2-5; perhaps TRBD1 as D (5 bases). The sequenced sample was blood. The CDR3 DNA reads TGTGCCAGCAGCCCCCAGGGCTATCCAAGAGAGACCCAGTACTTC. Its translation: CASSPQGYPRETQYF.